A single sample gave rise to the 26 T cell receptor beta chains below, sequenced in a study of T cells in Graves' hyperthyroidism and ophthalmopathy (dated by TCRdb to about 2019). The method behind the library was multiplex PCR. The sequencer was an Illumina HiSeq 2000. TCR beta CDR3 regions were amplified from RNA transcripts. For the first round of RT-PCR on the TCR CDR3, the HTBI primer set was used together with the Qiagen OneStep RT-PCR kit. Using fastp trimming at Q25 and MiXCR clonotype assembly, TCRdb reanalyzed the public sequencing data and kept in-frame beta chains. Every distinct CDR3 protein forms one entry, paired with its most common genes and DNA. This sample lists about 290,000 distinct CDR3 sequences; about 14% were detected once. The top ten clonotypes cover 7.8% of the sample. The sample taken for sequencing was blood. Receptor source: a woman in her 30s with Graves' hyperthyroidism that later progressed to Graves' ophthalmopathy.

The V and J genes are TRBV7-9 and TRBJ1-2; D is perhaps TRBD1 (6 bases). Between the trimmed V and J ends, which lost 3 bases and 13 bases, there was a span of 15 bases. Germline V gene data show CDR1 as SEHNR and CDR2 as FQNEAQ (reference sequence). This CDR3 comprises 12 residues. CDR3 protein: CASSLGTRGCTF. The CDR3 DNA reads TGTGCCAGCAGCTTGGGGACACGGGGTTGCACCTTC. The full variable domain, in which reference TRBV7-9 and TRBJ1-2 provide the parts outside the CDR3, is DTGVSQNPRHKITKRGQNVTFRCDPISEHNRLYWYRQTLGQGPEFLTYFQNEAQLEKSRLLSDRFSAERPKGSFSTLEIQRTEQGDSAMYLCASSLGTRGCTFGSGTRLTVV.

This clonotype came up many times. This chain links TRBV28 with TRBJ2-7, with no clear D. V shed 2 bases and J shed 6 bases, with 11 bases lying between them. Germline-derived CDR1 and CDR2 are MDHEN and SYDVKM. The CDR3 loop spans 13 amino acids. CDR3 amino acids: CASSLPPRTEQYF. The CDR3 bases are TGTGCCAGCAGTTTACCCCCCCGTACCGAGCAGTACTTC.

The CDR3 DNA reads TGTGCCAGCAGCCCCGACAGCTCCAATGAAAAACTGTTTTTT. It translates to CASSPDSSNEKLFF. The V and J genes are TRBV12-3 or TRBV12-4 and TRBJ1-4; possibly TRBD1 for D (5 bases). CDR3 length: 14 amino acids. V dropped 6 bases and J dropped 5 bases, with 13 bases sitting between them.

This clonotype was seen many times. The rearrangement links TRBV12-5 to TRBJ2-3; no reliable D call. Germline assignment: CDR1 LGHNT and CDR2 FRNRAP. This CDR3 comprises 15 residues. V dropped 4 bases and J dropped 4 bases, with 15 bases sitting between them. The CDR3 loop reads CASGSTFSGADTQYF. DNA for the CDR3: TGTGCTAGTGGTTCCACTTTTAGTGGCGCAGATACGCAGTATTTT.

The chain recombines TRBV19 with TRBJ2-7; D perhaps matches TRBD2 (6 bases). With 4 bases removed from V and 2 bases from J, the gap between germline ends came to 12 bases. The CDR3 has 14 residues. CDR1 and CDR2 (germline): LNHDA, SQIVND (reference sequence). CDR3 DNA: TGTGCCAGTAGTAGCCAGGCGGGGACCTACGAGCAGTACTTC. It yields the protein CASSSQAGTYEQYF.

This clonotype was counted many times. The chain combines TRBV19 with TRBJ2-1; no clear D. CDR1 and CDR2 (germline): LNHDA, SQIVND (reference sequence). The ends were cut back, 3 bases at V and 4 bases at J, with 7 bases in the middle. The CDR3 covers 13 residues. The CDR3 nucleotides are TGTGCCAGTAGTATCTACGAATACAATGAGCAGTTCTTC. This sequence encodes CASSIYEYNEQFF.

In its sample, this clonotype was seen many times. This sequence joins TRBV19 and TRBJ2-7; 10 bases line up with TRBD1. The CDR3 runs to 13 residues. The V segment lost 8 bases and the J segment 5 bases; nucleotides outside the gene matches: 6. The V gene's germline CDR1 is LNHDA and CDR2 SQIVND (reference sequence). CDR3: CASSGTGVHEQYF. The CDR3 DNA reads TGTGCCAGTTCCGGGACAGGGGTCCACGAGCAGTACTTC.

This clonotype was counted ten times or more. The V and J genes are TRBV5-5 and TRBJ2-7; 12 bases are a match to TRBD2. Trimming took 0 bases from V and 3 from J; bases not matched to a gene: 1. The CDR3 runs 15 residues. Germline CDR1 reads SGHKS; CDR2 reads YYEKEE (reference sequence). CDR3 loop: CASSLGTSGNYEQYF. Written as DNA, the CDR3 is TGTGCCAGCAGCTTGGGGACTAGCGGGAACTACGAGCAGTACTTC.

This clonotype was seen ten or more times. V and J are TRBV2 and TRBJ2-7, with D maybe TRBD1 (5 bases). The CDR3 is 14 residues long. V was trimmed by 3 bases and J by 3 bases, leaving 12 bases between them. Germline V gives CDR1 SNHLY, CDR2 FYNNEI. The DNA for the CDR3 is TGTGCCAGCAGTGAGGGCACAGGCTACTACGAGCAGTACTTC. Its protein is CASSEGTGYYEQYF.

The chain links TRBV6-1 to TRBJ2-7; D unresolved. V lost 4 bases to trimming and J lost 1 base, with 11 bases between them. Germline CDR1 reads MNHNS; CDR2 reads SASEGT. The CDR3 is made up of 14 amino acids. The CDR3: CASSVGLRSYEQYF. The CDR3 DNA follows: TGTGCCAGCAGTGTGGGGTTAAGGTCCTACGAGCAGTACTTC.

The table lists this clonotype with many counts. V is TRBV28 and J is TRBJ2-1; D gene uncertain. This CDR3 contains 15 residues. Germline V gene sequence: CDR1 MDHEN, CDR2 SYDVKM. V was cut by 5 bases and J by 1 base, with 12 bases left in between. Here the CDR3 reads CASSTFDGSYNEQFF. CDR3 nucleotide sequence: TGTGCCAGCAGTACATTCGACGGTTCCTACAATGAGCAGTTCTTC.

This clonotype was counted ten times or more. The CDR3 here is CSARDQGGGVTYNEQFF. The CDR3 DNA is TGCAGTGCTAGAGATCAAGGAGGGGGAGTAACCTACAATGAGCAGTTCTTC. This chain uses TRBV20-1 with TRBJ2-1, with D possibly called TRBD1 or TRBD2 (6 bases each). The CDR3 length is 17 residues. Germline loops: CDR1 DFQATT, CDR2 SNEGSKA (reference sequence). Trimming cost V 0 bases and J 2 bases, with 17 bases left between them.

This clonotype turned up a few times. The genes are TRBV19 and TRBJ2-5, with 8 bases identical to TRBD2. With 4 bases clipped from V and 4 bases from J, the junction kept 8 bases outside the gene matches. The germline V gene encodes CDR1 LNHDA and CDR2 SQIVND (reference sequence). This CDR3 is 15 amino acids long. This CDR3 is CASSTGLAGGETQYF. CDR3 nucleotides: TGTGCCAGTAGTACCGGACTAGCAGGCGGAGAGACCCAGTACTTC. Variable domain in full (rest from reference TRBV19 and TRBJ2-5): DGGITQSPKYLFRKEGQNVTLSCEQNLNHDAMYWYRQDPGQGLRLIYYSQIVNDFQKGDIAEGYSVSREKKESFPLTVTSAQKNPTAFYLCASSTGLAGGETQYFGPGTRLLVL.

This clonotype was counted at least ten times. The chain joins TRBV10-3 to TRBJ1-2; the D is unclear. The germline V and J ends were trimmed by 3 bases and 1 base, with 12 bases remaining between them. Germline V gene sequence: CDR1 ENHRY, CDR2 SYGVKD. The CDR3 has 15 residues. The CDR3 loop is CAISDSQDLNYGYTF. The CDR3 bases are TGTGCCATCAGTGATAGTCAGGACCTTAACTATGGCTACACCTTC.

This chain's CDR3 is CASKPGTSTDTQYF. The CDR3 DNA follows: TGTGCCAGCAAACCGGGAACTAGCACAGATACGCAGTATTTT. The gene calls are TRBV9 and TRBJ2-3, with a possible D match to TRBD2 (5 bases). V was shortened by 6 bases and J by 0 bases, with 11 bases between the two germline ends. CDR3 length: 14 residues. The V gene's germline CDR1 is SGDLS and CDR2 YYNGEE.

This clonotype was found many times. This rearrangement joins TRBV28 to TRBJ2-2, with a possible D match to TRBD2 (6 bases). The V gene's germline CDR1 is MDHEN and CDR2 SYDVKM. This CDR3 is built from 15 residues. V shed 2 bases and J shed 1 base, with 8 bases lying between them. The DNA of the CDR3 is TGTGCCAGCAGTTTAGGGCGGGAGAACACCGGGGAGCTGTTTTTT. It yields the protein CASSLGRENTGELFF.

Concerning this clonotype: Being one base from a much bigger clone, this may be a read error. The chain uses TRBV18 and TRBJ2-5; D uncertain. Germline V gene lookup returns CDR1 KGHSH and CDR2 LQKENI. The CDR3 totals 11 residues. CDR3 coding DNA: TGTGCCGGCTCAGAGTCTGAGACCCAGTACTTC. This translates into CAGSESETQYF.

J is TRBJ2-1 and V is TRBV7-8, with 15 positions matching TRBD2. This CDR3 has 17 residues. Germline V lookup: CDR1 SGHVS, CDR2 FQNEAQ. V dropped 4 bases and J dropped 6; count of bases not matched to a gene: 7. In DNA form, the CDR3 reads TGTGCCAGCAGCTCGGGACTAGCGGGAGGCCGGGGCAATGAGCAGTTCTTC. Its protein is CASSSGLAGGRGNEQFF.

This clonotype was seen repeatedly, ten times or more. The chain is built from TRBV28 and TRBJ1-1; 8 positions match TRBD1. The CDR3 sequence is 14 residues long. Germline trimming cut 5 bases from V and 3 bases from J; bases unmatched to any gene: 5. Germline loops: CDR1 MDHEN, CDR2 SYDVKM. CDR3 DNA: TGTGCCAGCAGTCTGGACAGGGAGGACACTGAAGCTTTCTTT. Translating it yields CASSLDREDTEAFF.

Only a few counts were recorded for this clonotype. The V gene is TRBV20-1, the J gene TRBJ2-1, with 7 bases identical to TRBD2. Germline assignment: CDR1 DFQATT and CDR2 SNEGSKA (reference sequence). V lost 1 base, J lost 6 bases, and 12 bases stayed unmatched. The CDR3 extends over 16 amino acids. The CDR3 loop reads CSARVVGAGVRNEQFF. The CDR3 bases are TGCAGTGCTAGAGTGGTGGGTGCGGGAGTTCGCAATGAGCAGTTCTTC.

This clonotype was picked up many times. V gene TRBV6-1 combines with J gene TRBJ2-5; 15 positions match TRBD2. Germline values: CDR1 MNHNS, CDR2 SASEGT. J gave up 1 base and V 9 bases, and 0 bases lay outside the gene matches. The CDR3 sequence is 14 residues long. CDR3 sequence: CARGLAGGQETQYF. As DNA, the CDR3 is TGTGCCAGGGGACTAGCGGGAGGCCAAGAGACCCAGTACTTC.

This clonotype was counted at least ten times. The J gene is TRBJ2-1, the V gene TRBV6-2 or TRBV6-3; 7 bases match TRBD1. Trimming removed 2 bases from V and 9 bases from J; junction bases left unmatched: 7. The CDR3 contains 14 residues. The germline V gene encodes CDR1 MNHEY and CDR2 SVGEGT. The CDR3 loop reads CASSYLQGYGEQFF. CDR3 coding DNA: TGTGCCAGCAGTTACCTACAGGGGTATGGTGAGCAGTTCTTC.

This clonotype appeared many times. V usage is TRBV5-1 and J usage is TRBJ2-7; TRBD1 agrees at 9 bases. The CDR3 has 15 amino acids. Germline V lookup: CDR1 SGHRS, CDR2 YFSETQ. V was pared by 4 bases and J by 4 bases, with 9 bases of the junction left unmatched. CDR3 sequence: CASSVEGTGPYEQYF. In nucleotides, the CDR3 is TGCGCCAGCAGCGTGGAAGGGACAGGGCCGTACGAGCAGTACTTC. Together with reference TRBV5-1 and TRBJ2-7, the CDR3 gives the full variable domain: KAGVTQTPRYLIKTRGQQVTLSCSPISGHRSVSWYQQTPGQGLQFLFEYFSETQRNKGNFPGRFSGRQFSNSRSEMNVSTLELGDSALYLCASSVEGTGPYEQYFGPGTRLTVT.

This clonotype was picked up many times. V and J are TRBV5-1 and TRBJ2-7; D not certain. Trimming took 2 bases from V and 0 from J, leaving 12 bases between them. Germline CDR1 and CDR2: SGHRS and YFSETQ. The CDR3 loop spans 15 amino acids. The CDR3 region has the DNA TGCGCCAGCAGCTTTTCCCTCCAAAGCTCCTACGAGCAGTACTTC. Translated: CASSFSLQSSYEQYF.

This clonotype was detected only a few times. This sequence may be a read error, since a much larger clone differs from it by one base. Here the CDR3 omits its conserved ending phenylalanine or tryptophan, so a read error is the likely source. The chain links TRBV12-3 or TRBV12-4 to TRBJ2-7, with no clear D. CDR3 length: 12 amino acids. Trimming pared 5 bases from V and 6 bases from J, leaving 11 bases between. DNA of the CDR3: TGTGCCAGCAGTCCCCGGCTGGGCGAGCAGTACCTC. Amino acids: CASSPRLGEQYL.

To note about this clonotype: A read error may explain this, as a much larger clone is one base away. The rearrangement links TRBV2 to TRBJ2-2; no clear D. The CDR3 has 14 amino acids. Germline loops: CDR1 SNHLY, CDR2 FYNNEI. The CDR3 loop reads CAGSVVGNTGELFF. DNA of the CDR3: TGTGCCGGCAGTGTAGTGGGAAACACCGGGGAGCTGTTTTTT.